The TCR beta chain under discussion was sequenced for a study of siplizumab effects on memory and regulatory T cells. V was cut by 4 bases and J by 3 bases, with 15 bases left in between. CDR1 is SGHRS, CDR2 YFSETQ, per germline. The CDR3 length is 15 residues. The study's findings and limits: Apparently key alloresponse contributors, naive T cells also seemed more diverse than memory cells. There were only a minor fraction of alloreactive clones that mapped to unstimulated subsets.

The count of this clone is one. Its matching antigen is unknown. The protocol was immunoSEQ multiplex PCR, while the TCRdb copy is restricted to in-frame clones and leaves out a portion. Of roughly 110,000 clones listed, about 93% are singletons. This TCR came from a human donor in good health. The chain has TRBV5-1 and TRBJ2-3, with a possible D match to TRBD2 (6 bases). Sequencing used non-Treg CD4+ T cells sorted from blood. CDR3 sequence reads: CASSPGAGKTDTQYF. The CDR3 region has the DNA TGCGCCAGCAGCCCCGGGGCGGGGAAGACAGATACGCAGTATTTT.